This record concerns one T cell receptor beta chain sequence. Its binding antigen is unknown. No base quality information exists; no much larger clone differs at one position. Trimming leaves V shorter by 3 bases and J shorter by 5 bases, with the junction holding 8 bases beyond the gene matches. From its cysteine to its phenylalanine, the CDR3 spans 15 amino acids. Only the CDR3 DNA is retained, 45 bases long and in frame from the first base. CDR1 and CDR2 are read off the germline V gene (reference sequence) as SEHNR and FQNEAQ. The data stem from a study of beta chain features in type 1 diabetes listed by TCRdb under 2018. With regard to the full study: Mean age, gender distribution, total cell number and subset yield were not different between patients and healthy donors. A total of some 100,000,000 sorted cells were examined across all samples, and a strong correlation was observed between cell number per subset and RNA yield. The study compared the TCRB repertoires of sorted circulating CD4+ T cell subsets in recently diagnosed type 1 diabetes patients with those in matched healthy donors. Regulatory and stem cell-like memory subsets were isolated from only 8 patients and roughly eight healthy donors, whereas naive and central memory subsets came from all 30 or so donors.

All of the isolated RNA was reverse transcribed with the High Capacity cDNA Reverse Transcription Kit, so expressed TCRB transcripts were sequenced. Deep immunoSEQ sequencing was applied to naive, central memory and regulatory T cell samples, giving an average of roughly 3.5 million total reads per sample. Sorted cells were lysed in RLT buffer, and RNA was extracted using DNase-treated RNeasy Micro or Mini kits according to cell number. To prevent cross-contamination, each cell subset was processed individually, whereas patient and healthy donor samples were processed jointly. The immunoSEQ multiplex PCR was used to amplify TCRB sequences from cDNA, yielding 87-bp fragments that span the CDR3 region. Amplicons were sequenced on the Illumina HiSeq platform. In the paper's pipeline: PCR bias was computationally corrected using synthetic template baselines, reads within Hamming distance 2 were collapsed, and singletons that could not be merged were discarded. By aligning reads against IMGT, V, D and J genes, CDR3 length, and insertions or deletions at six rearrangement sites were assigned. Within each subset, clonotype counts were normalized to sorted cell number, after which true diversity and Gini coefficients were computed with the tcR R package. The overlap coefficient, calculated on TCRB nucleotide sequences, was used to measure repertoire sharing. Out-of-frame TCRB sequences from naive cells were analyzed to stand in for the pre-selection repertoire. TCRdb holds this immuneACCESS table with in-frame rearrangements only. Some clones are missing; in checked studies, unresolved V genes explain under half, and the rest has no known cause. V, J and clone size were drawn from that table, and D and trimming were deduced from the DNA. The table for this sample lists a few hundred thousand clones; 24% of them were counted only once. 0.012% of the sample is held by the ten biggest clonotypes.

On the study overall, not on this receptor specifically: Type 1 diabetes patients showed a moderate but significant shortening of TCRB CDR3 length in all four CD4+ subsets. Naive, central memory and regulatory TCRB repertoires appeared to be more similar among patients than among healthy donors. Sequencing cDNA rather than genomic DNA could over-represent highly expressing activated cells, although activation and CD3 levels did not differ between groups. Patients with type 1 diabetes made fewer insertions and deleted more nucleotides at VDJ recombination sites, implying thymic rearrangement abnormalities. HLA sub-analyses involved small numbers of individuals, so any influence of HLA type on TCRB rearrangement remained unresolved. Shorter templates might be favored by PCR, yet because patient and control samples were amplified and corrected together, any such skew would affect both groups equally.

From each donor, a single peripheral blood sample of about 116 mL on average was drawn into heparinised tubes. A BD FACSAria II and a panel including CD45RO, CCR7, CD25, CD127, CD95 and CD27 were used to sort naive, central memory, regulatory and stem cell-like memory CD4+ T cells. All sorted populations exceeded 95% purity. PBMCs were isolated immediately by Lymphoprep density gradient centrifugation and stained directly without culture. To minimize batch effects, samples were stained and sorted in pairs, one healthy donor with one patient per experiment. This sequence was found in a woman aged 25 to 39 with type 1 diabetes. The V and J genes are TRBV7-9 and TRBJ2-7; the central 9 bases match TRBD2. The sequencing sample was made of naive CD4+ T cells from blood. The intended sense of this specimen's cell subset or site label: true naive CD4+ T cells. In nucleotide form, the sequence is TGTGCCAGCAGCTTCCGGACTAGCGTAGCGAACGAGCAGTACTTC. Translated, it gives CASSFRTSVANEQYF.